This T cell receptor beta chain was identified during a study of OX40 agonist ivuxolimab in advanced cancers. Study as a whole: Enrollees could have had prior anti-PD-1, anti-PD-L1 or anti-CTLA-4 therapy, which approximately 38% had received. There were three patients with partial responses, one having hepatocellular carcinoma and two cutaneous melanoma.

Study-wide points: CD8+ T cells averaged more expanded clones than CD4+. Some nonresponders also had low normalized T-cell clonal expansion.

Repertoires were generated with immunoSEQ multiplex PCR, while TCRdb's copy carries only in-frame clones and drops some. Of 75,000 to 100,000 clones listed, roughly nine tenths were seen once; the top ten hold roughly 0.52%. Comment on this clone: Its specificity is unknown.

The CDR3 extends over 14 amino acids. Germline V gives CDR1 LNHDA, CDR2 SQIVND (reference sequence). V dropped 5 bases and J dropped 11; count of bases not matched to a gene: 7. The chain recombines TRBV19 with TRBJ1-6, with 9 nucleotides matching TRBD1. The material sequenced was CD4+ or CD8+ T cells sorted from blood, taken in a trial of the OX40 agonist ivuxolimab. The clonotype was recovered from an adult with an advanced solid tumor such as melanoma, head and neck, liver or kidney cancer. CDR3 bases: TGTGCCAGTAGTTCGGGACAGGGTTGGCCACCCCTCCACTTT. This gives the protein CASSSGQGWPPLHF.